This TCR beta chain was captured in a study of T cell responses to AZD1222 COVID-19 vaccine. V lost 5 bases, J lost 6 bases, and 8 bases stayed unmatched. The V gene's germline CDR1 is LGHDT and CDR2 YNNKEL (reference sequence). This CDR3 has 14 residues. Measured with immunoSEQ multiplex PCR; TCRdb has only the in-frame clones, and not every one. The sample contains nearly 110,000 clones, 70% to 90% of which appear only once. Study findings and constraints: Recipients of two AZD1222 doses showed rising Spike-specific TCR breadth and depth.

Comment on this clone: The antigen is unknown.

The sample consisted of peripheral blood, taken 28 days after the second AZD1222 dose. The TCR was taken from an adult who received the AZD1222 COVID-19 vaccine. This sequence joins TRBV3-1 (or the pseudogene TRBV3-2) and TRBJ1-2, with 8 bases aligning to TRBD1. CDR3 sequence: CASSTGQGGNGYTF. The CDR3 region has the DNA TGTGCCAGCAGCACCGGACAGGGAGGGAATGGCTACACCTTC.